The 10 T cell receptor beta chains below all came from one sample that was sequenced in a study of T cells in Graves' hyperthyroidism and ophthalmopathy (dated by TCRdb to between 2018 and 2021). Receptor libraries were prepared by multiplex PCR. Sequenced using an Illumina HiSeq 2000. TCR beta CDR3 regions were amplified from RNA transcripts. The first round of RT-PCR for the TCR CDR3 was performed with the HTBI primer set and the Qiagen OneStep RT-PCR kit. TCRdb itself trimmed the public reads at Q25 with fastp, ran MiXCR and retained productive beta chains. Records with the same CDR3 protein are collapsed into one entry carrying the most frequent genes and DNA. The sample records roughly 400,000 distinct CDR3 sequences, about an eighth of which are singletons. In total, the top ten clones hold 28% of the sample. Sequencing used blood. The receptors stem from a man aged 50 to 59 with Graves' ophthalmopathy.

This clonotype showed up just a few times. The chain has TRBV5-8 and TRBJ2-1; TRBD2 is a possible D gene (6 bases). The CDR3 has 14 amino acids. V lost 4 bases, J lost 5 bases, and 13 bases lay in between. Germline V CDR1 and CDR2: SGHTS, YDEGEE. CDR3 bases: TGTGCCAGCAGCCGTGGTAGCGGAGACAATGAGCAGTTCTTC. Translated: CASSRGSGDNEQFF.

To note about this clonotype: Its ends do not fully match the called genes, so a read error is possible. As DNA, the CDR3 is TGTGCTAGCAGCCCTCAATTGGACAGGGGCTACAATGAGCAGTTCTTC. This translates into CASSPQLDRGYNEQFF. This chain links TRBV7-7 with TRBJ2-1; TRBD1 matches at 9 bases. Germline V gives CDR1 SSHAT, CDR2 FNYEAQ (reference sequence). The CDR3 extends over 16 amino acids. Full variable domain (missing parts from reference TRBV7-7 and TRBJ2-1): GAGVSQSPRYKVTKRGQDVTLRCDPISSHATLYWYQQALGQGPEFLTYFNYEAQPDKSGLPSDRFSAERPEGSISTLTIQRTEQRDSAMYRCASSPQLDRGYNEQFFGPGTRLTVL.

This clonotype was seen at least ten times. The rearrangement uses TRBV12-3 or TRBV12-4 and TRBJ2-7; D is unresolved. This CDR3 comprises 13 residues. The V and J ends lost 6 bases and 0 bases respectively, with 9 bases between them. This CDR3 is CASSPRPSYEQYF. The CDR3 nucleotides read TGTGCCAGCAGCCCACGCCCCTCCTACGAGCAGTACTTC.

This clonotype turned up a few times. V gene TRBV6-1 combines with J gene TRBJ2-5; maybe TRBD1 (5 bases). Per germline, CDR1 MNHNS and CDR2 SASEGT. The CDR3 is 14 amino acids. V was pared by 2 bases and J by 2 bases, with 9 bases between. The DNA for the CDR3 is TGTGCCAGCAGTGAAAGCCCAGGGCAAGAGACCCAGTACTTC. The encoded protein is CASSESPGQETQYF.

This clonotype was detected a few times. The rearrangement joins TRBV4-2 to TRBJ2-2, with a weak D call TRBD1 (5 bases). The V end lost 1 base, the J end lost 0 bases, and 9 bases lay between the germline ends. The CDR3 length is 16 residues. Germline V gives CDR1 LGHNA, CDR2 YNFKEQ. The CDR3 protein is CASSQGVRANTGELFF. The CDR3 region has the DNA TGTGCCAGCAGCCAAGGCGTCAGGGCGAACACCGGGGAGCTGTTTTTT.

This clonotype occurred a few times. The chain recombines TRBV13 with TRBJ2-2, with TRBD1 matching over 7 bases. CDR1 is PRHDT and CDR2 is FYEKMQ in the germline V gene (reference sequence). V shed 2 bases and J 1 base; nucleotides not matched to a gene: 1. The CDR3 contains 15 residues. The CDR3 loop is CASSLRDRNTGELFF. CDR3 DNA sequence: TGTGCCAGCAGCTTAAGGGACAGGAACACCGGGGAGCTGTTTTTT.

This clonotype came up many times. V and J are TRBV30 and TRBJ2-4; TRBD1 matches at 7 bases. After removal of 5 bases from V and 5 bases from J, the junction contained 3 bases not matched to a gene. Per germline, CDR1 GTSNPN and CDR2 SVGIG (reference sequence). The CDR3 consists of 12 residues. The CDR3 loop reads CAWGQVENIQYF. The DNA of the CDR3 is TGTGCCTGGGGACAGGTTGAAAACATTCAGTACTTC.

This clonotype showed up many times. The rearrangement links TRBV7-8 to TRBJ2-5; D is undetermined. The CDR3 runs 14 residues. Germline V gene sequence: CDR1 SGHVS, CDR2 FQNEAQ. The V gene lost 5 bases and the J gene lost 1 base, with 11 bases spanning the gap. The CDR3 here is CASSPRLPQETQYF. The CDR3 DNA reads TGTGCCAGCAGCCCGCGTCTTCCCCAAGAGACCCAGTACTTC. The full variable domain, rest sourced from reference TRBV7-8 and TRBJ2-5, is GAGVSQSPRYKVAKRGQDVALRCDPISGHVSLFWYQQALGQGPEFLTYFQNEAQLDKSGLPSDRFFAERPEGSVSTLKIQRTQQEDSAVYLCASSPRLPQETQYFGPGTRLLVL.

This clonotype was seen a handful of times. The CDR3 here is CASSLDGHGGGQFF. The CDR3 DNA is TGTGCCAGCAGCTTAGACGGGCACGGGGGGGGGCAGTTCTTC. J is TRBJ2-1 and V is TRBV7-9; 8 positions agree with TRBD2. Germline V gene lookup returns CDR1 SEHNR and CDR2 FQNEAQ (reference sequence). This CDR3 region has 14 residues. Germline trimming cut 1 base from V and 12 bases from J; bases unmatched to any gene: 8.

The genes are TRBV6-1 and TRBJ2-3; 10 bases map to TRBD2. V lost 5 bases and J lost 8; bases outside the gene matches: 25. The CDR3 is 20 residues long. Germline V CDR1 and CDR2: MNHNS, SASEGT. CDR3 region: CASSRMEVISGRPGPATQYF. The CDR3 DNA is TGTGCCAGCAGTAGGATGGAGGTGATTAGCGGGAGGCCGGGGCCAGCTACGCAGTATTTT.